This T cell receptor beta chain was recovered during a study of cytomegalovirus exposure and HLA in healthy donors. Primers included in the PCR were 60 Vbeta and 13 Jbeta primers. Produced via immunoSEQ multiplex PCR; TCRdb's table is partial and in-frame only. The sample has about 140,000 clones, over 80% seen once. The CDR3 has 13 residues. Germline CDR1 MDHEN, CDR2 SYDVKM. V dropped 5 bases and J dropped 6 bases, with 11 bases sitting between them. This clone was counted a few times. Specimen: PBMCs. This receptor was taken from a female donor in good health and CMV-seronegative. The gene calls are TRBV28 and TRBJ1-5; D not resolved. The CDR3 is CASSRELGQPQHF. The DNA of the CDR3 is TGTGCCAGCAGTCGGGAGTTAGGTCAGCCCCAGCATTTT.